A single sample gave rise to the 8 T cell receptor beta chains below, sequenced in a study of T cells expressing NK-cell markers. With the 5' RACE reads reprocessed, TCRdb shows one record per CDR3 protein and no DNA. This listing includes about 160,000 distinct CDR3 sequences. The sequenced sample was blood T cells: a sorted CD56 or NKG2C T cell subset, CD4+ or CD8+ T cells, or bulk PBMC T cells (not recorded which). These receptors all come from a woman between 18 and 69 years old in good health.

The chain recombines TRBV18 with TRBJ1-5; there is no DNA to check the TCRdb D call of TRBD1. The CDR3 is made up of 17 amino acids. The germline V gene has CDR1 KGHSH and CDR2 LQKENI. CDR3 protein: CASSPGTGLTINQPQHF.

The chain employs TRBV5-1 and TRBJ2-7; TCRdb designates TRBD1, a call that cannot be tested without DNA. Germline V gene lookup returns CDR1 SGHRS and CDR2 YFSETQ. The CDR3 consists of 15 residues. CDR3 in amino acids: CASSLARGGGYEQYF.

V and J are TRBV6-5 and TRBJ2-2. The CDR3 covers 15 residues. Germline V gene data show CDR1 as MNHEY and CDR2 as SVGAGI. The CDR3 here is CASSYDGRNTGELFF.

The chain links TRBV20-1 to TRBJ2-7; without DNA, the TCRdb call of TRBD2 cannot be checked. The CDR3 loop spans 15 amino acids. Per germline, CDR1 DFQATT and CDR2 SNEGSKA (reference sequence). CDR3 sequence: CSASRAIRGGYEQYF.

The rearrangement joins TRBV20-1 to TRBJ2-1; TCRdb indicates TRBD2, and absent DNA this call remains unverified. Germline CDR1 DFQATT, CDR2 SNEGSKA (reference sequence). CDR3 size: 14 residues. The CDR3: CSARSGGATDEQFF.

The rearrangement joins TRBV29-1 to TRBJ1-1; the TCRdb D gene call, TRBD1, has no DNA to confirm it. Germline V gives CDR1 SQVTM, CDR2 ANQGSEA. The CDR3 consists of 14 residues. The CDR3 sequence: CSVGTGGLNTEAFF.

The rearrangement links TRBV5-1 to TRBJ2-2; TCRdb indicates TRBD2, and absent DNA this call remains unverified. CDR1 is SGHRS and CDR2 is YFSETQ in the germline V gene. The CDR3 sequence is 17 residues long. This CDR3 reads CASSPGPQWGNTGELFF. Based on the CDR3 plus reference TRBV5-1 and TRBJ2-2, the full variable domain is KAGVTQTPRYLIKTRGQQVTLSCSPISGHRSVSWYQQTPGQGLQFLFEYFSETQRNKGNFPGRFSGRQFSNSRSEMNVSTLELGDSALYLCASSPGPQWGNTGELFFGEGSRLTVL.

The gene calls are TRBV2 and TRBJ2-6. The CDR3 is made up of 14 amino acids. Germline V gene sequence: CDR1 SNHLY, CDR2 FYNNEI. The CDR3 sequence: CASREVFGANVLTF.